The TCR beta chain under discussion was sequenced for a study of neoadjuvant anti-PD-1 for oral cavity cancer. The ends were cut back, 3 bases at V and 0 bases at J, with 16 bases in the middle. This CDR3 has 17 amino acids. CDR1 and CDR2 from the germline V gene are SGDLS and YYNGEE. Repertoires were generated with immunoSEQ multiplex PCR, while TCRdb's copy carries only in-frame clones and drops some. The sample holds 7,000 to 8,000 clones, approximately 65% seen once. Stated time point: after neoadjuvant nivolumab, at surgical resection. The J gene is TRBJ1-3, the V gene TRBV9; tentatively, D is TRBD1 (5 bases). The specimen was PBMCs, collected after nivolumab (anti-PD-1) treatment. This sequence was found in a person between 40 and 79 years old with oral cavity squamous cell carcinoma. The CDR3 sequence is CASSGRGAGFSGNTIYF. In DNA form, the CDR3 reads TGTGCCAGCAGCGGGAGGGGTGCCGGTTTCTCTGGAAACACCATATATTTT. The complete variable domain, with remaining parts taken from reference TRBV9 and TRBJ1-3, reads DSGVTQTPKHLITATGQRVTLRCSPRSGDLSVYWYQQSLDQGLQFLIQYYNGEERAKGNILERFSAQQFPDLHSELNLSSLELGDSALYFCASSGRGAGFSGNTIYFGEGSWLTVV.